These 16 T cell receptor beta chains share one sample of origin, sequenced in a study of cytomegalovirus exposure and HLA in healthy donors. Amplification used 60 Vbeta primers and 13 Jbeta primers. Profiling relied on immunoSEQ multiplex PCR, and the TCRdb table lists in-frame clones only, not all of them. The sample carries around 63,000 clones, more than 60% recorded once. Sequencing was done on a sample of PBMCs. The receptors stem from a woman between 25 and 40 years old in good health and CMV-seronegative.

J is TRBJ1-4 and V is TRBV18, with TRBD1 as a possible D gene (6 bases). The V gene's germline CDR1 is KGHSH and CDR2 LQKENI. The V end lost 2 bases, the J end lost 4 bases, and 14 bases lay between the germline ends. The CDR3 has 16 amino acids. The CDR3 reads CASSPTPGALNEKLFF. The CDR3 DNA sequence: TGTGCCAGCTCACCAACCCCAGGGGCTCTTAATGAAAAACTGTTTTTT. Filled out from reference TRBV18 and TRBJ1-4, the complete variable domain reads NAGVMQNPRHLVRRRGQEARLRCSPMKGHSHVYWYRQLPEEGLKFMVYLQKENIIDESGMPKERFSAEFPKEGPSILRIQQVVRGDSAAYFCASSPTPGALNEKLFFGSGTQLSVL.

The rearrangement joins TRBV7-2 to TRBJ2-7, with 7 nucleotides matching TRBD1. V trimming: 5 bases; J trimming: 2 bases; junction bases outside the gene matches: 6. There are 14 residues in the CDR3. Germline assignment: CDR1 SGHTA and CDR2 FQGNSA. CDR3 sequence reads: CASSPGDRTYEQYF. The CDR3 coding sequence is TGTGCCAGCAGCCCAGGGGACAGAACCTACGAGCAGTACTTC.

V gene TRBV19 combines with J gene TRBJ1-1; D unclear. Trimming removed 6 bases from V and 1 base from J, with 12 bases in between. This CDR3 has 14 amino acids. Germline CDR1 is LNHDA and CDR2 is SQIVND (reference sequence). In nucleotides, the CDR3 is TGTGCCAGTAGACTTGGCAGGAAGAACACTGAAGCTTTCTTT. Amino acids: CASRLGRKNTEAFF.

The CDR3 DNA reads TGCGCCAGCAGCCAAAAGAGTGGCACAGATACGCAGTATTTT. Its translation is CASSQKSGTDTQYF. The J gene is TRBJ2-3, the V gene TRBV4-3; D uncertain. Germline CDR1 is LGHNA and CDR2 is YSLEER. V gave up 2 bases and J gave up 1 base, with 7 bases separating them. The CDR3 contains 14 residues.

The chain has TRBV30 and TRBJ1-2, with D hard to call. The CDR3 sequence is 10 residues long. The ends were cut back, 3 bases at V and 8 bases at J, with 7 bases in the middle. Germline V gives CDR1 GTSNPN, CDR2 SVGIG (reference sequence). The CDR3 DNA is TGTGCCTGGAGGCGGGGAGGCTACACCTTC. Residues: CAWRRGGYTF.

This clone was seen a single time. The rearrangement joins TRBV7-9 to TRBJ1-1, with 8 bases that match TRBD1. Germline-derived CDR1 and CDR2 are SEHNR and FQNEAQ (reference sequence). The CDR3 has 13 residues. V shed 8 bases, J shed 6 bases, and the junction held 8 bases outside the gene matches. The DNA for the CDR3 is TGTGCCAGCTCCTACAGGGGGTACCCTGAAGCTTTCTTT. Its protein product is CASSYRGYPEAFF. Full variable domain (missing parts from reference TRBV7-9 and TRBJ1-1): DTGVSQNPRHKITKRGQNVTFRCDPISEHNRLYWYRQTLGQGPEFLTYFQNEAQLEKSRLLSDRFSAERPKGSFSTLEIQRTEQGDSAMYLCASSYRGYPEAFFGQGTRLTVV.

V is TRBV21-1 and J is TRBJ2-5; no DNA check was done on the table's D call, TRBD1. TRBV21-1 is a pseudogene locus. The CDR3 runs 17 residues. In DNA form, the CDR3 reads TGTGCCAGCAGCAAACGAGATAGGGGACAGACACAAGAGACCCAGTACTTC. It encodes CASSKRDRGQTQETQYF.

This sequence joins TRBV19 and TRBJ1-5; D gene uncertain. V lost 3 bases and J lost 5, with 5 bases in between. Germline values: CDR1 LNHDA, CDR2 SQIVND (reference sequence). This CDR3 has 12 residues. Here the CDR3 DNA reads TGTGCCAGTAGTATCGGAGATCAGCCCCAGCATTTT. Translation gives CASSIGDQPQHF.

The chain uses TRBV5-6 and TRBJ1-1, with TRBD1 identical over 8 bases. Trimming cost V 0 bases and J 5 bases; bases outside gene matches: 6. Germline CDR1 and CDR2: SGHDT and YYEEEE. The CDR3 covers 15 residues. In nucleotides, the CDR3 is TGTGCCAGCAGCTTGGGGGGCAGGGGGCTGACTGAAGCTTTCTTT. Encoded protein: CASSLGGRGLTEAFF.

The gene calls are TRBV7-9 and TRBJ2-1; possibly TRBD1 for D (6 bases). The CDR3 runs to 16 residues. Germline V CDR1 and CDR2: SEHNR, FQNEAQ (reference sequence). Trimming took off 2 bases at V and 1 base at J, with 12 bases between the two ends. CDR3 amino acids: CASSLTQGPSYNEQFF. Here the CDR3 DNA reads TGTGCCAGCAGCTTAACCCAGGGGCCTTCCTACAATGAGCAGTTCTTC.

Here the CDR3 reads CSGWEGGFTEAFF. CDR3 bases: TGCAGCGGATGGGAGGGGGGTTTTACTGAAGCTTTCTTT. The rearrangement uses TRBV29-1 and TRBJ1-1; possibly TRBD1 for D (6 bases). The CDR3 covers 13 residues. Trimming took 7 bases from V and 5 from J, leaving 17 bases between them. CDR1 SQVTM and CDR2 ANQGSEA come from the germline V gene.

J is TRBJ1-1 and V is TRBV18; TRBD1 is a possible D gene (5 bases). From germline, CDR1 is KGHSH and CDR2 LQKENI. V shed 4 bases and J shed 4 bases, with 16 bases lying between them. CDR3 length: 15 residues. The CDR3 is CASSLTGDWSTEAFF. The CDR3 bases are TGTGCCAGCTCACTGACGGGGGATTGGAGCACTGAAGCTTTCTTT.

V gene TRBV6-5 combines with J gene TRBJ2-7, with 10 bases identical to TRBD1. CDR1 and CDR2 from the germline V gene are MNHEY and SVGAGI. J was trimmed by 3 bases and V by 6 bases; bases with no gene match: 5. The CDR3 extends over 14 amino acids. CDR3: CASRKGQGLYEQYF. CDR3 in DNA: TGTGCCAGCAGAAAGGGACAGGGGCTCTACGAGCAGTACTTC.

The chain uses TRBV28 and TRBJ1-5; 7 bases match TRBD1. The CDR3 extends over 16 amino acids. Germline V CDR1 and CDR2: MDHEN, SYDVKM. The V and J ends lost 4 bases and 6 bases, in that order; junction bases with no gene match: 12. As DNA, the CDR3 is TGTGCCAGCAGTTCTATGCCGACAGGGCAGAGTCAGCCCCAGCATTTT. Translation gives CASSSMPTGQSQPQHF.

This chain connects TRBV4-1 to TRBJ2-1; possible D gene TRBD2, 5 bases. Per germline, CDR1 MGHRA and CDR2 YSYEKL. The V end lost 1 base, the J end lost 7 bases, and 8 bases lay between the germline ends. This CDR3 is built from 13 residues. The CDR3 nucleotides are TGCGCCAGCAGCCAAGTCGAGGGAAATGAGCAGTTCTTC. Translation: CASSQVEGNEQFF.

The genes are TRBV4-1 and TRBJ2-5; D unclear. The CDR3 spans 17 residues. The germline V and J ends were trimmed by 0 bases and 5 bases, with 19 bases remaining between them. From germline, CDR1 is MGHRA and CDR2 YSYEKL. The DNA for the CDR3 is TGCGCCAGCAGCCAAGAGTTAAACTCCCCCTTATGGGAGACCCAGTACTTC. Encoded protein: CASSQELNSPLWETQYF.